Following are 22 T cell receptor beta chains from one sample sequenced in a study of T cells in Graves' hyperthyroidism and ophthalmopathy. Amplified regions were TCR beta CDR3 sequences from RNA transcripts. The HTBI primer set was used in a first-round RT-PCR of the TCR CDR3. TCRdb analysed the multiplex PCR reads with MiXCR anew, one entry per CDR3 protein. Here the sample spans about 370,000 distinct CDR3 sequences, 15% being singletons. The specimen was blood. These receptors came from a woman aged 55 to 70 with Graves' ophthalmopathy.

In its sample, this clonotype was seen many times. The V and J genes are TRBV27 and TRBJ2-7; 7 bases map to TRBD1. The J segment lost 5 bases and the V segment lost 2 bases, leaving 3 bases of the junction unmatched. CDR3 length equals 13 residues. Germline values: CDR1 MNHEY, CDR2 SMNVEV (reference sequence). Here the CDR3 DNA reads TGTGCCAGCAGTTTAGGACAGGCTAACGAGCAGTACTTC. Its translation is CASSLGQANEQYF.

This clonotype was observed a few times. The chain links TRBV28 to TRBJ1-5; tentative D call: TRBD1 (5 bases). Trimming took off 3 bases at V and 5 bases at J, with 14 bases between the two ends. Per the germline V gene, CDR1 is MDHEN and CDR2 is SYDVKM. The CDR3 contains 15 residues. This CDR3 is CASSFDKGWDQPQHF. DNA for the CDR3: TGTGCCAGCAGTTTCGATAAGGGGTGGGATCAGCCCCAGCATTTT.

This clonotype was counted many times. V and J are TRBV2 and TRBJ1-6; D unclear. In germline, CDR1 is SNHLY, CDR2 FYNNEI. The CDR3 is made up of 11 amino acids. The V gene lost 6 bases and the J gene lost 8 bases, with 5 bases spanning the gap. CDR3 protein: CASSVDSPLHF. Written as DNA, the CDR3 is TGTGCCAGCAGCGTAGATTCACCCCTCCACTTT.

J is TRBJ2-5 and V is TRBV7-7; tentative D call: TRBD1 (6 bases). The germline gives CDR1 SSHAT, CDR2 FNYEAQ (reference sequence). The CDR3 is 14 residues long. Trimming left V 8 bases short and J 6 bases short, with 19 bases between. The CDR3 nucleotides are TGTGCCAGCCAGAGATCAGGGGAGTGGCAGACCCAGTACTTC. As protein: CASQRSGEWQTQYF.

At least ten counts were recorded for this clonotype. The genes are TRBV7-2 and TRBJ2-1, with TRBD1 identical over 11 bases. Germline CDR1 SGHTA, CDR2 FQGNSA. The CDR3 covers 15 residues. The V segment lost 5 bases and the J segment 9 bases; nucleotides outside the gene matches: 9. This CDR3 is CASSLTGTGGVEQFF. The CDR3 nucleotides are TGTGCCAGCAGCCTGACCGGGACAGGGGGGGTTGAGCAGTTCTTC.

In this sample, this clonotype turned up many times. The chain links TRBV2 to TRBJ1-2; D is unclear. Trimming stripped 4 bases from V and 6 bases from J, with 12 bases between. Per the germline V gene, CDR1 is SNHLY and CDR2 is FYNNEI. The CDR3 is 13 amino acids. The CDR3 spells CASSAAVGHGYTF. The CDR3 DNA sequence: TGTGCCAGCAGTGCGGCTGTTGGCCATGGCTACACCTTC.

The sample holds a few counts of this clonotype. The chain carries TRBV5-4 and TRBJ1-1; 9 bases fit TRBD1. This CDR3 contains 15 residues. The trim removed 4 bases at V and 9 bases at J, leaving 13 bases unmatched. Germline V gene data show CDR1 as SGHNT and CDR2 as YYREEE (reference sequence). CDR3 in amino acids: CASSLGQGEIWKAFF. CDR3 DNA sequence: TGTGCCAGCAGCCTGGGACAGGGTGAAATTTGGAAAGCTTTCTTT.

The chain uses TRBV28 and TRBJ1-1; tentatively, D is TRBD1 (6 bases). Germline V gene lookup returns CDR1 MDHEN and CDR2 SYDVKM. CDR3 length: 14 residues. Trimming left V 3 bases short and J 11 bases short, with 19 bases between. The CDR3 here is CASSLTPGGRGAFF. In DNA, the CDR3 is TGTGCCAGCAGTTTGACCCCCGGGGGGCGCGGGGCTTTCTTT.

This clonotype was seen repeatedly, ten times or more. The CDR3 nucleotides read TGTGCCAGCTCACCTGAGCTGGGAGGGAACACTGAAGCTTTCTTT. This codes for CASSPELGGNTEAFF. V gene TRBV18 combines with J gene TRBJ1-1; D gene uncertain. Trimming cost V 3 bases and J 1 base, with 12 bases left between them. The CDR3 covers 15 residues. The V gene's germline CDR1 is KGHSH and CDR2 LQKENI.

In nucleotides, the CDR3 is TGTGCCAGCAGTCGTGACAGCCCCATCAATCAGCCCCAGCATTTT. It specifies CASSRDSPINQPQHF. The chain couples TRBV25-1 to TRBJ1-5; D possibly corresponds to TRBD1 (5 bases). V was shortened by 5 bases and J by 3 bases, with 14 bases between the two germline ends. Germline V gives CDR1 MGHDK, CDR2 SYGVNS. The CDR3 covers 15 residues.

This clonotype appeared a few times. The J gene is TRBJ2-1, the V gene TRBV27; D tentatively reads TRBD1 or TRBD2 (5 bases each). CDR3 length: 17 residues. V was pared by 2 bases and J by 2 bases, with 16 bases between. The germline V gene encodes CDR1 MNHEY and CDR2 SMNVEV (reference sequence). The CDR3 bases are TGTGCCAGCAGTTTAAGGGGCTCGGGAACTCCCTACAATGAGCAGTTCTTC. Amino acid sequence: CASSLRGSGTPYNEQFF.

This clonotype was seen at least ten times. Here the CDR3 reads CASSEAYRGSALVGHYGYTF. The CDR3 bases are TGTGCCAGCAGTGAAGCTTATCGAGGGAGTGCCCTCGTGGGCCACTATGGCTACACCTTC. The chain uses TRBV2 and TRBJ1-2; D gene ambiguous. The V end lost 0 bases, the J end lost 3 bases, and 26 bases lay between the germline ends. Germline V lookup: CDR1 SNHLY, CDR2 FYNNEI. The CDR3 has 20 residues.

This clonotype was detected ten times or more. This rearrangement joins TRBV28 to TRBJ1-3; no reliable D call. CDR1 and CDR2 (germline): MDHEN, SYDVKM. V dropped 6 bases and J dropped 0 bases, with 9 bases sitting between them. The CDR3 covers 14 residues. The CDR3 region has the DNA TGTGCCAGCAGCCTAAGTTCCTCTGGAAACACCATATATTTT. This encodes CASSLSSSGNTIYF.

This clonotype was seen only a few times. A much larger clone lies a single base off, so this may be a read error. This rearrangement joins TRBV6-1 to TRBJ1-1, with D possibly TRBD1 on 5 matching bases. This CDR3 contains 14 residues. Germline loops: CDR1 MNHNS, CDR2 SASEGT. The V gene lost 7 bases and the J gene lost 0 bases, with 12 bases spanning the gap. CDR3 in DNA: TGTGCCAGCAATGTGGGGCCGATGAACACTGAAGCTTTCTTT. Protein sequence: CASNVGPMNTEAFF.

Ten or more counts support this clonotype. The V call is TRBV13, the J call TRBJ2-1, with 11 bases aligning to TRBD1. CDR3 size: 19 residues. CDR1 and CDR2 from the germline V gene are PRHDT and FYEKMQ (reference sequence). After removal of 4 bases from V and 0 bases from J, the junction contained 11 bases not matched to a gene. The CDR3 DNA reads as TGTGCCAGCAGCTCTAGCCTTTGGACAGGGGGCTTCTCCTACAATGAGCAGTTCTTC. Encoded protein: CASSSSLWTGGFSYNEQFF.

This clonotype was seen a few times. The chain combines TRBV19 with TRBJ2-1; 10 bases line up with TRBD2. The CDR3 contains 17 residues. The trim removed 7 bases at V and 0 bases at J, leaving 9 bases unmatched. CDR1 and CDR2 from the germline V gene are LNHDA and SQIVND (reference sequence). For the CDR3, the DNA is TGTGCCAGTACCCCTCGGAGACTAGCGGGCTCCTACAATGAGCAGTTCTTC. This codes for CASTPRRLAGSYNEQFF.

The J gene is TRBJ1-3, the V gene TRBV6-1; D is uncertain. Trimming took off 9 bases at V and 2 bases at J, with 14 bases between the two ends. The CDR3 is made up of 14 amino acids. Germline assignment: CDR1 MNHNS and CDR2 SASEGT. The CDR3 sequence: CASSPSKPGNTIYF. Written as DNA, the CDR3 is TGTGCCAGTTCCCCCTCCAAACCTGGAAACACCATATATTTT.

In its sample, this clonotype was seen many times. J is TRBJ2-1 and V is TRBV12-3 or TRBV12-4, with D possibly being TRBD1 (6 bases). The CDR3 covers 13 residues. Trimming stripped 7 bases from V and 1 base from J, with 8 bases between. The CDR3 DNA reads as TGTGCCAGCAAGGGGACATCCTACAATGAGCAGTTCTTC. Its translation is CASKGTSYNEQFF.

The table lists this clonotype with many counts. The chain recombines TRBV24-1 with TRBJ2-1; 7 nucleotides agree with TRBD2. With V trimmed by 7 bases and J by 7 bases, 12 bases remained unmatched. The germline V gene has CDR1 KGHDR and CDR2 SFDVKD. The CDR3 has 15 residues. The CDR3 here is CATSPRREYMNEQFF. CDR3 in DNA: TGTGCCACCAGCCCGCGGCGGGAGTATATGAATGAGCAGTTCTTC.

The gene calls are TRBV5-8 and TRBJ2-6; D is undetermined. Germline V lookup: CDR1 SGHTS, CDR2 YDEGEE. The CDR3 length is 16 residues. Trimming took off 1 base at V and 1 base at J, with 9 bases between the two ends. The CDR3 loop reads CASSLLAGSGANVLTF. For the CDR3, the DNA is TGTGCCAGCAGCTTGTTAGCCGGGTCTGGGGCCAACGTCCTGACTTTC.

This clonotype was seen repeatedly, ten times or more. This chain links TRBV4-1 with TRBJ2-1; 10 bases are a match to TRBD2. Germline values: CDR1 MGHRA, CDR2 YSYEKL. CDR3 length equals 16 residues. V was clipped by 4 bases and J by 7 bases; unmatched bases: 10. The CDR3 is CASSPSLAGGNNEQFF. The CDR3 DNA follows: TGCGCCAGCAGCCCGAGCTTAGCGGGAGGAAATAATGAGCAGTTCTTC.

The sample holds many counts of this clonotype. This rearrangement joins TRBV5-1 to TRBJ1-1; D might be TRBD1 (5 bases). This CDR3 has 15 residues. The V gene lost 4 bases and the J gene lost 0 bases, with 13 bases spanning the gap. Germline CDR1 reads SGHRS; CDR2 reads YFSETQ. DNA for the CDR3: TGCGCCAGCAGCCCCGAGACAGCATTGAACACTGAAGCTTTCTTT. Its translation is CASSPETALNTEAFF.